A single sample gave rise to the 22 T cell receptor beta chains below, sequenced in a study of blood T cell repertoires in COVID-19. Sequencing was performed with immunoSEQ multiplex PCR; in TCRdb, only in-frame clones are kept and a portion is missing. This sample has 90,000 to 130,000 clones, with approximately 90% found just once. The sequenced material came from peripheral blood. These receptors all come from a human donor in a cohort sampled during active COVID-19.

The J gene is TRBJ1-3, the V gene TRBV7-9; D unclear. Trimming pared 4 bases from V and 1 base from J, leaving 17 bases between. Germline values: CDR1 SEHNR, CDR2 FQNEAQ (reference sequence). The CDR3 sequence is 17 residues long. CDR3: CASSYATGSSSGNTIYF. The CDR3 DNA sequence: TGTGCCAGCAGCTACGCCACGGGGTCCTCTTCTGGAAACACCATATATTTT. Together with reference TRBV7-9 and TRBJ1-3, the CDR3 gives the full variable domain: DTGVSQNPRHKITKRGQNVTFRCDPISEHNRLYWYRQTLGQGPEFLTYFQNEAQLEKSRLLSDRFSAERPKGSFSTLEIQRTEQGDSAMYLCASSYATGSSSGNTIYFGEGSWLTVV.

The V call is TRBV30, the J call TRBJ1-6; D is perhaps TRBD1 (5 bases). Per germline, CDR1 GTSNPN and CDR2 SVGIG (reference sequence). V was pared by 8 bases and J by 14 bases, with 19 bases between. This CDR3 region has 12 residues. In nucleotides, the CDR3 is TGTGCCGGGACTAACAGGTTAACCACCCTCCACTTT. Amino acids: CAGTNRLTTLHF.

The rearrangement uses TRBV30 and TRBJ1-5, with a possible D match to TRBD1 (6 bases). CDR1 is GTSNPN, CDR2 SVGIG, per germline (reference sequence). V lost 1 base and J lost 0, with 13 bases in between. The CDR3 has 16 amino acids. Here the CDR3 reads CAWSATGTYSNQPQHF. The CDR3, as DNA: TGTGCCTGGAGTGCGACCGGGACATATAGCAATCAGCCCCAGCATTTT. Combining the CDR3 with reference TRBV30 and TRBJ1-5 gives the whole variable domain SQTIHQWPATLVQPVGSPLSLECTVEGTSNPNLYWYRQAAGRGLQLLFYSVGIGQISSEVPQNLSASRPQDRQFILSSKKLLLSDSGFYLCAWSATGTYSNQPQHFGDGTRLSIL.

This clone showed up just once. V and J are TRBV14 and TRBJ2-7, with TRBD1 as a possible D gene (5 bases). The germline gives CDR1 SGHDN, CDR2 FVKESK. V gave up 0 bases and J gave up 2 bases, with 11 bases separating them. The CDR3 totals 15 residues. CDR3 sequence reads: CASSQDQGKAYEQYF. DNA of the CDR3: TGTGCCAGCAGCCAAGATCAGGGAAAAGCCTACGAGCAGTACTTC.

V usage is TRBV24-1 and J usage is TRBJ2-7, with TRBD1 identical over 7 bases. CDR1 and CDR2 (germline): KGHDR, SFDVKD. The trim removed 5 bases at V and 1 base at J, leaving 4 bases unmatched. The CDR3 is 14 residues long. The DNA of the CDR3 is TGTGCCACCAGTGGGACAGGTCCGTCCTACGAGCAGTACTTC. Translated: CATSGTGPSYEQYF.

The V call is TRBV10-1, the J call TRBJ2-1, with 7 positions matching TRBD1. CDR3 length equals 16 residues. Looked up from germline, CDR1 is WNHNN and CDR2 is SYGVQD (reference sequence). J lost 2 bases, V lost 5 bases, and 9 bases had no gene match. The CDR3, as DNA: TGCGCCAGCAGTTTTCCTTTAGGGGGCCCCTACAATGAGCAGTTCTTC. Its protein product is CASSFPLGGPYNEQFF.

This chain links TRBV20-1 with TRBJ2-2, with unresolved D. CDR1 is DFQATT, CDR2 SNEGSKA, per germline (reference sequence). The ends were cut back, 4 bases at V and 4 bases at J, with 4 bases in the middle. The CDR3 is made up of 11 amino acids. Written as DNA, the CDR3 is TGCAGTGCTACGTTCACCGGGGAGCTGTTTTTT. It codes for CSATFTGELFF.

The gene calls are TRBV7-8 and TRBJ2-1, with D tentatively TRBD2 (6 bases). Trimming stripped 0 bases from V and 2 bases from J, with 11 bases between. Germline V gene lookup returns CDR1 SGHVS and CDR2 FQNEAQ. The length of the CDR3 is 16 residues. The CDR3 nucleotides are TGTGCCAGCAGCTTAGCGCAGCGGGTAACCTACAATGAGCAGTTCTTC. It encodes CASSLAQRVTYNEQFF.

This chain links TRBV2 with TRBJ1-5, with D perhaps matching TRBD1 (5 bases). Trimming shortened V by 4 bases and J by 1 base, and 11 bases separated the two germline ends. CDR1 is SNHLY and CDR2 is FYNNEI in the germline V gene. The CDR3 length is 15 residues. Written as DNA, the CDR3 is TGTGCCAGCAGTGTTAGGACACCCAGCAATCAGCCCCAGCATTTT. The encoded protein is CASSVRTPSNQPQHF.

Only one count was recorded for this clone. The genes are TRBV5-1 and TRBJ2-5; D not resolved. V lost 1 base and J lost 4, with 5 bases in between. The length of the CDR3 is 12 residues. CDR1 and CDR2 from the germline V gene are SGHRS and YFSETQ. The CDR3, as DNA: TGCGCCAGCAGCTTGACTGCAGAGACCCAGTACTTC. It specifies CASSLTAETQYF.

A remark on this clone: Other DNA sequences in this sample translate to the same CDR3. The chain is built from TRBV9 and TRBJ2-3, with TRBD2 identical over 8 bases. The CDR3 loop spans 17 amino acids. Germline values: CDR1 SGDLS, CDR2 YYNGEE. J was trimmed by 5 bases and V by 0 bases; bases with no gene match: 11. The DNA of the CDR3 is TGTGCCAGCAGCGTAGCCCCCCAGCGGGGGAAGGGAGATACGCAGTATTTT. Encoded protein: CASSVAPQRGKGDTQYF.

This clone has more than one count but fewer than ten. The chain employs TRBV2 and TRBJ2-3; D may be TRBD2 (6 bases). Trimming left V 3 bases short and J 2 bases short, with 12 bases between. This CDR3 has 15 amino acids. Germline V gene lookup returns CDR1 SNHLY and CDR2 FYNNEI. The CDR3 DNA reads TGTGCCAGCAGTGAGTGGGGACTCCTCACAGATACGCAGTATTTT. This gives the protein CASSEWGLLTDTQYF.

The chain carries TRBV19 and TRBJ2-7; the D gene is possibly TRBD1 (6 bases). CDR1 is LNHDA and CDR2 is SQIVND in the germline V gene (reference sequence). V was shortened by 9 bases and J by 6 bases, with 21 bases between the two germline ends. CDR3 length: 14 amino acids. CDR3 loop: CASTSLRLGGEQYF. The CDR3, as DNA: TGTGCCAGCACTTCGCTACGCCTAGGGGGCGAGCAGTACTTC.

This chain links TRBV19 with TRBJ2-7, with 11 bases lining up with TRBD2. V trimming: 4 bases; J trimming: 3 bases; junction bases outside the gene matches: 14. There are 18 residues in the CDR3. Germline loops: CDR1 LNHDA, CDR2 SQIVND (reference sequence). The CDR3 reads CASSTPIRELAGDYEQYF. CDR3 nucleotides: TGTGCCAGTAGTACACCGATACGGGAACTAGCGGGAGACTACGAGCAGTACTTC.

The chain links TRBV23-1 to TRBJ2-7; 8 bases are a match to TRBD1. TRBV23-1 is given ORF status, its function remaining uncertain. This CDR3 has 13 amino acids. V was pared by 4 bases and J by 6 bases, with 5 bases of the junction left unmatched. CDR3 loop: CASSLAGGVEQYF. CDR3 in DNA: TGCGCCAGCAGTCTGGCAGGGGGCGTCGAGCAGTACTTC.

V is TRBV7-2 and J is TRBJ1-1; 8 positions match TRBD1. The germline V gene has CDR1 SGHTA and CDR2 FQGNSA. V was clipped by 5 bases and J by 2 bases; unmatched bases: 7. The CDR3 runs 15 residues. CDR3 nucleotide sequence: TGTGCCAGCAGCCCAAGGACAGGGTACAACACTGAAGCTTTCTTT. This sequence encodes CASSPRTGYNTEAFF.

This clone occurred a few times. The chain combines TRBV6-5 with TRBJ2-7; D is perhaps TRBD2 (6 bases). CDR3 length: 13 amino acids. Germline CDR1 MNHEY, CDR2 SVGAGI. The CDR3 loop reads CVSPRGSSYEQYF. CDR3 DNA sequence: TGTGTCTCACCCCGGGGGAGCTCCTACGAGCAGTACTTC.

The J gene is TRBJ1-3, the V gene TRBV7-2, with D perhaps TRBD1 (5 bases). The V gene's germline CDR1 is SGHTA and CDR2 FQGNSA. The CDR3 extends over 15 amino acids. The germline V and J ends were trimmed by 3 bases and 3 bases, with 12 bases remaining between them. CDR3 protein: CASSLQGLVGNTIYF. The DNA of the CDR3 is TGTGCCAGCAGCTTGCAGGGTCTCGTTGGAAACACCATATATTTT.

The chain recombines TRBV3-1 (or the pseudogene TRBV3-2) with TRBJ1-6; D not resolved. Germline lookup yields CDR1 LGHDT and CDR2 YNNKEL (reference sequence). The CDR3 is 13 residues long. Trimming took 0 bases from V and 9 from J, leaving 6 bases between them. The CDR3 DNA sequence: TGTGCCAGCAGCCAAGATAATAGTTCACCCCTCCACTTT. It codes for CASSQDNSSPLHF.

The chain joins TRBV19 to TRBJ2-7; 7 bases align to TRBD1. In germline, CDR1 is LNHDA, CDR2 SQIVND (reference sequence). The CDR3 loop spans 17 amino acids. After removal of 3 bases from V and 7 bases from J, the junction contained 18 bases not matched to a gene. The CDR3, as DNA: TGTGCCAGTAGTATGACCCCGGCGACTGGTCGACAGGGAGAGCAGTACTTC. Protein product: CASSMTPATGRQGEQYF.

The CDR3, as DNA: TGTGCCAGCAGCCTTCGGGGGAACGATGAGCAGTTCTTC. Translation: CASSLRGNDEQFF. The chain carries TRBV4-2 and TRBJ2-1, with a possible D match to TRBD2 (6 bases). CDR3 length: 13 amino acids. Trimming shortened V by 4 bases and J by 8 bases, and 12 bases separated the two germline ends. Germline V gene data show CDR1 as LGHNA and CDR2 as YNFKEQ.

V is TRBV6-5 and J is TRBJ2-1; TRBD2 matches at 7 bases. The CDR3 sequence is 13 residues long. Germline loops: CDR1 MNHEY, CDR2 SVGAGI. The ends lost 8 bases at V and 6 bases at J; junction bases unmatched: 7. CDR3 DNA sequence: TGTGCCAGCCGGGGAGGGGCGCGCAATGAGCAGTTCTTC. Its protein is CASRGGARNEQFF.